These 11 T cell receptor beta chains were all obtained from the same sample, sequenced in a study of T cells in Graves' hyperthyroidism and ophthalmopathy. What was amplified from RNA transcripts were TCR beta CDR3 regions. TCR CDR3 regions were first amplified by RT-PCR with HTBI primers. From the multiplex PCR reads, TCRdb called clonotypes with MiXCR, one entry per CDR3 protein. The sample lists roughly 710,000 distinct CDR3 sequences, under 45% occurring once. The sequenced sample was blood. The receptors derive from a woman in her forties with Graves' hyperthyroidism.

V and J are TRBV15 and TRBJ2-5; 9 positions match TRBD2. V shed 5 bases and J 2 bases; nucleotides not matched to a gene: 9. Germline CDR1 is LNHNV and CDR2 is YYDKDF (reference sequence). The CDR3 runs to 16 residues. CDR3 sequence: CATSFSGGPEQETQYF. The CDR3 DNA reads as TGTGCCACCAGCTTTAGCGGGGGTCCCGAACAAGAGACCCAGTACTTC.

This clonotype occurred many times. CDR3 loop: CASSFPPPLNQPQHF. DNA of the CDR3: TGTGCCAGCAGCTTCCCACCACCTTTAAATCAGCCCCAGCATTTT. The V and J genes are TRBV5-6 and TRBJ1-5; no firm D call. The CDR3 runs to 15 residues. Trimming shortened V by 2 bases and J by 4 bases, and 13 bases separated the two germline ends. CDR1 is SGHDT, CDR2 YYEEEE, per germline. Combining the CDR3 with reference TRBV5-6 and TRBJ1-5 gives the whole variable domain DAGVTQSPTHLIKTRGQQVTLRCSPKSGHDTVSWYQQALGQGPQFIFQYYEEEERQRGNFPDRFSGHQFPNYSSELNVNALLLGDSALYLCASSFPPPLNQPQHFGDGTRLSIL.

Comments on this clonotype: Being one base from a much bigger clone, this may be a read error. CDR3 coding DNA: TGCAGCGTTACGGGACTCTCCCGGCGGGGCTACGCCTTC. The encoded protein is CSVTGLSRRGYAF. The chain uses TRBV29-1 and TRBJ1-2; maybe TRBD1 (5 bases). The CDR3 runs 13 residues. In germline, CDR1 is SQVTM, CDR2 ANQGSEA.

This clonotype has at least ten counts. The V gene is TRBV9, the J gene TRBJ1-2, with a weak D call TRBD1 (5 bases). V shed 0 bases and J shed 0 bases, with 9 bases lying between them. This CDR3 spans 15 amino acids. Per the germline V gene, CDR1 is SGDLS and CDR2 is YYNGEE. For the CDR3, the DNA is TGTGCCAGCAGCGTAGTAGGGGAAGCTAACTATGGCTACACCTTC. It encodes CASSVVGEANYGYTF.

This clonotype was seen at least ten times. A read error may be the cause here, since a much bigger clone is one base away. The chain uses TRBV10-3 and TRBJ2-7; D is unresolved. The germline V gene encodes CDR1 ENHRY and CDR2 SYGVKD. The germline V and J ends were trimmed by 3 bases and 5 bases, with 5 bases remaining between them. The CDR3 is 11 amino acids. The CDR3 is CAISDWDEQYF. CDR3 coding DNA: TGTGCCATCAGTGATTGGGACGAGCAGTACTTC.

V gene TRBV7-2 combines with J gene TRBJ2-7; D is tentatively TRBD1 or TRBD2 (5 bases each). The CDR3 covers 10 residues. V lost 2 bases and J 11 bases, leaving 7 bases between the germline ends. CDR1 SGHTA and CDR2 FQGNSA come from the germline V gene. DNA of the CDR3: TGTGCCAGCAGCTTACGGGGCGAGTACTTC. This gives the protein CASSLRGEYF.

This clonotype has a count of ten or more. The rearrangement links TRBV7-2 to TRBJ1-5, with unresolved D. The CDR3 has 14 amino acids. V lost 1 base, J lost 3 bases, and 7 bases lay in between. Germline V gives CDR1 SGHTA, CDR2 FQGNSA. The CDR3 protein is CASSLEGINQPQHF. In DNA form, the CDR3 reads TGTGCCAGCAGCTTAGAAGGTATCAATCAGCCCCAGCATTTT.

This clonotype appeared many times. V is TRBV7-9 and J is TRBJ1-1; D unresolved. Germline V gives CDR1 SEHNR, CDR2 FQNEAQ (reference sequence). CDR3 size: 13 residues. The V and J ends lost 6 bases and 1 base respectively, with 9 bases between them. The CDR3 bases are TGTGCCAGCAGGGCAGTGGGGAACACTGAAGCTTTCTTT. This sequence encodes CASRAVGNTEAFF.

On this clonotype: Being one base from a much bigger clone, this may be a read error. The DNA of the CDR3 is TGTGCCAGCAGCTGGGCCGACAGGGACTTCAATCATCCCCAGCATTTT. It encodes CASSWADRDFNHPQHF. The rearrangement links TRBV11-2 to TRBJ1-5; TRBD1 agrees at 7 bases. The V gene's germline CDR1 is SGHAT and CDR2 FQNNGV. The CDR3 is 16 amino acids.

The J gene is TRBJ2-5, the V gene TRBV28; D perhaps matches TRBD2 (6 bases). The germline V gene encodes CDR1 MDHEN and CDR2 SYDVKM. V was clipped by 8 bases and J by 4 bases, with 23 bases between them. CDR3 length: 16 residues. The CDR3: CASSGSWDFSSETQYF. The CDR3 nucleotides are TGTGCCAGCTCCGGATCGTGGGACTTCTCATCAGAGACCCAGTACTTC.

This clonotype has at least ten counts. The chain uses TRBV6-5 and TRBJ2-5; D might be TRBD2 (6 bases). This CDR3 has 14 amino acids. V lost 6 bases and J 1 base, leaving 12 bases between the germline ends. CDR1 and CDR2 from the germline V gene are MNHEY and SVGAGI. CDR3: CASSRASVQETQYF. The CDR3 DNA sequence: TGTGCCAGCAGCCGGGCTAGCGTCCAAGAGACCCAGTACTTC.